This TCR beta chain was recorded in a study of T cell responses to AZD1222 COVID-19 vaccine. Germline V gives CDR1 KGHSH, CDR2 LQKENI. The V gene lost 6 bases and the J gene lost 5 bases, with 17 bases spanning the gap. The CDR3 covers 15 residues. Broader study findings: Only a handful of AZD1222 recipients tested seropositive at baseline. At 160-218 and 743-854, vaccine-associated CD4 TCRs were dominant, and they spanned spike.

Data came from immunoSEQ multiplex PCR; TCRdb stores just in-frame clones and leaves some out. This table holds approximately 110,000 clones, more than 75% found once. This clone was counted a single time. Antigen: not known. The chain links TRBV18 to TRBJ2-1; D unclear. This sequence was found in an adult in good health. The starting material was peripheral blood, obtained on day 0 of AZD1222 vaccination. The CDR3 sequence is CASSPRTAYDNEQFF. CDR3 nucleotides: TGTGCCAGCTCTCCCCGAACAGCCTACGACAATGAGCAGTTCTTC.